A single sample gave rise to the 27 T cell receptor beta chains below, sequenced in a study of blood T cell repertoires in COVID-19 (dated by TCRdb to 2020 to 2021). The library came from the immunoSEQ multiplex PCR assay. TCRdb mirrors the immuneACCESS table, restricted to in-frame sequences. Some clones are absent from its copies; in checked studies, under half trace to an unresolved V gene, and the reason for the others is unknown. This sample is represented by under 100,000 clones; 65% to 85% of them were singletons. Together, the top ten hold around a quarter of the sample. The sample was peripheral blood. Source of these receptors: a man aged 80 or over with active or convalescent COVID-19.

The CDR3 spells CASSPLARTGDSPLHF. For the CDR3, the DNA is TGTGCCAGCTCACCACTCGCGAGGACAGGGGATTCACCCCTCCACTTT. This sequence joins TRBV18 and TRBJ1-6, with 9 bases aligning to TRBD1. V trimming: 1 base; J trimming: 8 bases; junction bases outside the gene matches: 6. The length of the CDR3 is 16 residues. Germline-derived CDR1 and CDR2 are KGHSH and LQKENI.

V usage is TRBV5-1 and J usage is TRBJ2-1; D remains unclear. The length of the CDR3 is 13 residues. Germline V lookup: CDR1 SGHRS, CDR2 YFSETQ. V gave up 0 bases and J gave up 10 bases, with 11 bases separating them. The CDR3 DNA is TGCGCCAGCAGCTTGGAGGCAGGTCTAGAGCAGTTCTTC. Protein sequence: CASSLEAGLEQFF.

The CDR3 region has the DNA TGTGCCAGCACCCCGAGTAGCGGGGGCGATGAGCAGTTCTTC. Residues: CASTPSSGGDEQFF. The chain uses TRBV11-1 and TRBJ2-1, with 9 nucleotides matching TRBD2. Trimming cost V 7 bases and J 8 bases; bases outside gene matches: 9. Germline loops: CDR1 SGHAT, CDR2 FQDESV (reference sequence). This CDR3 has 14 residues.

This sequence joins TRBV5-1 and TRBJ2-2; TRBD2 matches at 8 bases. Germline CDR1 SGHRS, CDR2 YFSETQ. With 4 bases clipped from V and 0 bases from J, the junction kept 2 bases outside the gene matches. The CDR3 covers 15 residues. Here the CDR3 DNA reads TGCGCCAGCAGCCGGGAGGGTTCGAACACCGGGGAGCTGTTTTTT. This codes for CASSREGSNTGELFF.

The chain employs TRBV18 and TRBJ1-2, with TRBD1 matching over 7 bases. The J segment lost 0 bases and the V segment lost 6 bases, leaving 10 bases of the junction unmatched. The germline V gene has CDR1 KGHSH and CDR2 LQKENI. The CDR3 length is 16 residues. The CDR3 here is CASSLRQGLANYGYTF. CDR3 nucleotides: TGTGCCAGCTCCCTCAGACAGGGCCTAGCTAACTATGGCTACACCTTC.

The gene calls are TRBV10-2 and TRBJ2-1; 13 bases are shared with TRBD2. After removal of 0 bases from V and 5 bases from J, the junction contained 7 bases not matched to a gene. Germline CDR1 WSHSY, CDR2 SAAADI. This CDR3 is built from 18 residues. This chain's CDR3 is CASSESSGTSGVNNEQFF. CDR3 DNA sequence: TGCGCCAGCAGTGAGTCGTCAGGGACTAGCGGGGTAAACAATGAGCAGTTCTTC.

The chain carries TRBV28 and TRBJ1-5, with D possibly TRBD1 on 5 matching bases. Trimming took off 6 bases at V and 8 bases at J, with 17 bases between the two ends. The CDR3 extends over 14 amino acids. From germline, CDR1 is MDHEN and CDR2 SYDVKM. The CDR3, as DNA: TGTGCCAGCAGCCTCCCGGGACCGGGGGAGCCCCAGCATTTT. This sequence encodes CASSLPGPGEPQHF.

This clone was observed a handful of times. The V gene is TRBV2, the J gene TRBJ1-5; D gene uncertain. Between the trimmed V and J ends, which lost 5 bases and 1 base, there was a span of 12 bases. In germline, CDR1 is SNHLY, CDR2 FYNNEI. There are 15 residues in the CDR3. The CDR3 nucleotides read TGTGCCAGCAGTATTGATTCACGGAGCAATCAGCCCCAGCATTTT. Amino acid sequence: CASSIDSRSNQPQHF.

Here the CDR3 reads CASSQDATGTGDEQYF. In nucleotides, the CDR3 is TGCGCCAGCAGCCAAGATGCGACCGGGACAGGGGACGAGCAGTACTTC. This chain connects TRBV4-1 to TRBJ2-7, with TRBD1 identical over 10 bases. The V and J ends lost 0 bases and 5 bases, in that order; junction bases with no gene match: 7. Germline V lookup: CDR1 MGHRA, CDR2 YSYEKL. This CDR3 comprises 16 residues.

The rearrangement links TRBV7-2 to TRBJ2-2; D is uncertain. Germline loops: CDR1 SGHTA, CDR2 FQGNSA. Trimming removed 7 bases at V and 2 bases at J, with 5 bases between. This CDR3 is 12 amino acids long. The CDR3 nucleotides read TGTGCCAGCATCCTCAACACCGGGGAGCTGTTTTTT. Translation gives CASILNTGELFF.

V gene TRBV7-2 combines with J gene TRBJ1-1, with D tentatively TRBD1 (6 bases). CDR1 SGHTA and CDR2 FQGNSA come from the germline V gene. This CDR3 comprises 16 residues. Trimming stripped 6 bases from V and 0 bases from J, with 17 bases between. CDR3 bases: TGTGCCAGCAGGACAGGTGTAGGAATCATGAACACTGAAGCTTTCTTT. Its translation is CASRTGVGIMNTEAFF.

This clone showed up just once. This chain links TRBV4-1 with TRBJ2-3; 7 bases map to TRBD2. V lost 0 bases to trimming and J lost 4 bases; unmatched junction nucleotides: 10. The CDR3 spans 17 residues. Germline V gives CDR1 MGHRA, CDR2 YSYEKL. CDR3 loop: CASSQDPGGGEADTQYF. Here the CDR3 DNA reads TGCGCCAGCAGCCAAGATCCTGGGGGGGGAGAGGCAGATACGCAGTATTTT.

The rearrangement links TRBV6-2 or TRBV6-3 to TRBJ2-3, with D tentatively TRBD1 (6 bases). V gave up 2 bases and J gave up 1 base, with 13 bases separating them. This CDR3 is 16 amino acids long. CDR1 is MNHEY, CDR2 SVGEGT, per germline. The CDR3: CASSYGGKGGTDTQYF. Written as DNA, the CDR3 is TGTGCCAGCAGTTACGGGGGAAAGGGGGGCACAGATACGCAGTATTTT.

J is TRBJ1-5 and V is TRBV2; no reliable D call. Per the germline V gene, CDR1 is SNHLY and CDR2 is FYNNEI. This CDR3 region has 13 residues. Trimming shortened V by 7 bases and J by 0 bases, and 7 bases separated the two germline ends. The CDR3 DNA follows: TGTGCCAGCAAGCGATATAGCAATCAGCCCCAGCATTTT. This encodes CASKRYSNQPQHF.

The gene calls are TRBV7-6 and TRBJ1-2, with 7 bases matching TRBD1. Germline-derived CDR1 and CDR2 are SGHVS and FNYEAQ. CDR3 size: 15 residues. After removal of 5 bases from V and 4 bases from J, the junction contained 10 bases not matched to a gene. The CDR3 loop is CASSPQEGAGYGYTF. The CDR3 bases are TGTGCCAGCAGCCCTCAGGAGGGGGCCGGCTATGGCTACACCTTC.

The chain joins TRBV2 to TRBJ2-2; TRBD2 aligns across 8 bases. This CDR3 is built from 15 residues. Germline trimming cut 7 bases from V and 0 bases from J; bases unmatched to any gene: 4. Germline V gene sequence: CDR1 SNHLY, CDR2 FYNNEI. CDR3 region: CASTRLATNTGELFF. CDR3 DNA: TGTGCCAGCACTCGACTAGCGACGAACACCGGGGAGCTGTTTTTT.

The CDR3 is CASSPQTGTDTQYF. DNA of the CDR3: TGTGCCAGCTCACCGCAGACGGGGACAGATACGCAGTATTTT. V usage is TRBV18 and J usage is TRBJ2-3; D might be TRBD2 (5 bases). Per germline, CDR1 KGHSH and CDR2 LQKENI. With 3 bases removed from V and 3 bases from J, the gap between germline ends came to 10 bases. This CDR3 has 14 amino acids.

The chain is built from TRBV6-6 and TRBJ1-2, with 11 bases lining up with TRBD1. Trimming at V came to 6 bases and at J to 2 bases, leaving 8 bases not matched to a gene. CDR1 is MNHNY and CDR2 is SVGAGI in the germline V gene (reference sequence). CDR3 length: 16 residues. CDR3 in amino acids: CASSPRTGGSNYGYTF. The CDR3 DNA follows: TGTGCCAGCAGCCCCCGGACAGGGGGCTCAAACTATGGCTACACCTTC.

V gene TRBV6-5 combines with J gene TRBJ1-2; a possible D gene is TRBD1 (5 bases). This CDR3 spans 13 amino acids. V lost 7 bases and J 1 base, leaving 10 bases between the germline ends. CDR1 MNHEY and CDR2 SVGAGI come from the germline V gene. The CDR3 coding sequence is TGTGCCAGCAAACGGACACTTAACTATGGCTACACCTTC. Amino acid sequence: CASKRTLNYGYTF.

This clone showed up just once. The chain combines TRBV7-2 with TRBJ2-5, with 7 bases identical to TRBD2. The CDR3 runs 16 residues. V lost 8 bases to trimming and J lost 0 bases; unmatched junction nucleotides: 12. Germline loops: CDR1 SGHTA, CDR2 FQGNSA. In DNA, the CDR3 is TGTGCCAGCGGGGGAAGGGAGGGAGGCTACCAAGAGACCCAGTACTTC. This gives the protein CASGGREGGYQETQYF.

V and J are TRBV7-9 and TRBJ2-7; D possibly corresponds to TRBD1 (6 bases). V was cut by 6 bases and J by 4 bases, with 16 bases left in between. CDR3 length: 14 residues. In germline, CDR1 is SEHNR, CDR2 FQNEAQ (reference sequence). CDR3 nucleotides: TGTGCCAGCAGTACAGGGAATTGGGCTTACGAGCAGTACTTC. As protein: CASSTGNWAYEQYF.

The chain carries TRBV5-1 and TRBJ1-2; 8 nucleotides match TRBD1. Trimming cost V 5 bases and J 4 bases; bases outside gene matches: 7. CDR1 and CDR2 from the germline V gene are SGHRS and YFSETQ. CDR3 size: 14 residues. CDR3 nucleotides: TGCGCCAGCAGACCCGGACAGGGAGGCTATGGCTACACCTTC. It specifies CASRPGQGGYGYTF.

This clone was seen only once. The CDR3 region is CAISGGRAVNTIYF. Written as DNA, the CDR3 is TGTGCCATCAGTGGCGGCAGGGCTGTAAACACCATATATTTT. This chain joins TRBV10-3 and TRBJ1-3, with D perhaps TRBD1 (5 bases). CDR3 length: 14 amino acids. In germline, CDR1 is ENHRY, CDR2 SYGVKD. Trimming left V 4 bases short and J 6 bases short, with 13 bases between.

The CDR3 DNA reads as TGTGCCTGGAGTAACAGGTACGAGCAGTACTTC. Its protein product is CAWSNRYEQYF. The chain carries TRBV30 and TRBJ2-7, with D perhaps matching TRBD1 (5 bases). The CDR3 runs 11 residues. V was clipped by 2 bases and J by 4 bases, with 6 bases between them. The germline CDR1 and CDR2 sequences are GTSNPN and SVGIG (reference sequence).

V gene TRBV7-2 combines with J gene TRBJ1-2; 7 bases fit TRBD1. Germline V gene data show CDR1 as SGHTA and CDR2 as FQGNSA. The CDR3 spans 13 residues. With V trimmed by 6 bases and J by 8 bases, 9 bases remained unmatched. The DNA of the CDR3 is TGTGCCAGCAGTCCCGACAGGGAGGTAGGCTACACCTTC. It is translated as CASSPDREVGYTF.

The V gene is TRBV5-1, the J gene TRBJ2-2, with 12 bases aligning to TRBD2. Germline lookup yields CDR1 SGHRS and CDR2 YFSETQ. The V and J ends lost 3 bases and 6 bases, in that order; junction bases with no gene match: 3. The CDR3 is 15 residues long. DNA of the CDR3: TGCGCCAGCAGCTGGACTAGCGGGGCGTCCGGGGAGCTGTTTTTT. This gives the protein CASSWTSGASGELFF. The full variable domain, its missing parts supplied by reference TRBV5-1 and TRBJ2-2, is KAGVTQTPRYLIKTRGQQVTLSCSPISGHRSVSWYQQTPGQGLQFLFEYFSETQRNKGNFPGRFSGRQFSNSRSEMNVSTLELGDSALYLCASSWTSGASGELFFGEGSRLTVL.

A single count supports this clone. At one boundary the junction diverges from the germline segment, which might be a read error. CDR3: CASSFGLFTDTQCF. CDR3 bases: TGTGCCAGCAGTTTTGGACTGTTCACAGATACGCAGTGTTTT. This sequence joins TRBV27 and TRBJ2-3; TRBD2 might be the D (5 bases). This CDR3 has 14 amino acids. The germline gives CDR1 MNHEY, CDR2 SMNVEV (reference sequence).